The present T cell receptor beta chain was sequenced within a study of blood T cell repertoires in COVID-19. The overall study: T cells, B-cell-depleted T cells, or PBMCs provided the cDNA or gDNA that served as material.

Data came from immunoSEQ multiplex PCR; TCRdb stores just in-frame clones and leaves some out. The sample holds some 340,000 clones, around 83% seen once. Trimming took off 0 bases at V and 0 bases at J, with 7 bases between the two ends. CDR1 and CDR2 (germline): SGHRS, YFSETQ. This CDR3 has 15 residues. The sample was peripheral blood. This TCR came from a man under 40 with active or convalescent COVID-19. The chain couples TRBV5-1 to TRBJ1-5, with D hard to call. CDR3 amino acids: CASSLDSFSNQPQHF. CDR3 nucleotides: TGCGCCAGCAGCTTGGACAGCTTTAGCAATCAGCCCCAGCATTTT.